These 10 T cell receptor beta chains share one sample of origin, sequenced in a study of T cells in Graves' hyperthyroidism and ophthalmopathy. The CDR3 regions of TCR beta were amplified from RNA transcripts. The primer set for the first-round RT-PCR of the TCR CDR3 was HTBI. Using its own MiXCR run on the multiplex PCR reads, TCRdb lists one record per CDR3 protein. The sample lists about 480,000 distinct CDR3 sequences; around 14% were seen once. Sequencing input: blood. These receptors were collected from a young woman with Graves' hyperthyroidism.

The table lists this clonotype with a few counts. The V call is TRBV3-1, the J call TRBJ2-1; 8 bases are shared with TRBD1. Germline assignment: CDR1 LGHDT and CDR2 YNNKEL (reference sequence). With V trimmed by 2 bases and J by 12 bases, 9 bases remained unmatched. This CDR3 has 14 residues. The CDR3 sequence: CASSQKGQALGQFF. CDR3 in DNA: TGTGCCAGCAGCCAAAAGGGACAGGCCCTGGGGCAGTTCTTC.

This clonotype was found a few times. V is TRBV7-9 and J is TRBJ2-1; 9 nucleotides agree with TRBD2. Per germline, CDR1 SEHNR and CDR2 FQNEAQ (reference sequence). CDR3 length: 18 amino acids. The J segment lost 0 bases and the V segment lost 2 bases, leaving 8 bases of the junction unmatched. The CDR3 spells CASSLSSGSGSSYNEQFF. The CDR3 nucleotides read TGTGCCAGCAGCTTATCATCGGGTAGCGGGAGCTCCTACAATGAGCAGTTCTTC.

Many counts were recorded for this clonotype. The V and J genes are TRBV6-1 and TRBJ2-3; either TRBD1 or TRBD2 may supply D (5 bases each). The CDR3 length is 12 residues. With 5 bases removed from V and 8 bases from J, the gap between germline ends came to 11 bases. The germline V gene has CDR1 MNHNS and CDR2 SASEGT. This CDR3 reads CASSRDRGTQYF. CDR3 DNA sequence: TGTGCCAGCAGTCGGGACCGGGGTACGCAGTATTTT.

This clonotype was counted ten times or more. The V gene is TRBV30, the J gene TRBJ1-6; TRBD1 aligns across 8 bases. The CDR3 contains 14 residues. Germline assignment: CDR1 GTSNPN and CDR2 SVGIG (reference sequence). Trimming cost V 4 bases and J 5 bases; bases outside gene matches: 4. The CDR3 nucleotides read TGTGCCTGGACTCAGGGGGCAGATAATTCACCCCTCCACTTT. As protein: CAWTQGADNSPLHF. The full variable domain, in which reference TRBV30 and TRBJ1-6 provide the parts outside the CDR3, is SQTIHQWPATLVQPVGSPLSLECTVEGTSNPNLYWYRQAAGRGLQLLFYSVGIGQISSEVPQNLSASRPQDRQFILSSKKLLLSDSGFYLCAWTQGADNSPLHFGNGTRLTVT.

The J gene is TRBJ1-2, the V gene TRBV19, with TRBD1 matching 8 bases. Trimming removed 3 bases from V and 7 bases from J; junction bases left unmatched: 10. Germline CDR1 is LNHDA and CDR2 is SQIVND (reference sequence). The CDR3 loop spans 15 amino acids. CDR3 sequence reads: CASSIGYRQGSGYTF. The DNA for the CDR3 is TGTGCCAGTAGTATTGGTTACCGACAGGGGTCTGGCTACACCTTC.

The chain employs TRBV6-2 or TRBV6-3 and TRBJ1-3; no firm D call. Germline values: CDR1 MNHEY, CDR2 SVGEGT. The CDR3 is 14 amino acids. Trimming stripped 7 bases from V and 0 bases from J, with 10 bases between. The CDR3: CASISPSSGNTIYF. In DNA form, the CDR3 reads TGTGCCAGCATAAGTCCTAGCTCTGGAAACACCATATATTTT.

The J gene is TRBJ1-2, the V gene TRBV24-1; no firm D call. The CDR3 has 13 amino acids. From germline, CDR1 is KGHDR and CDR2 SFDVKD. The V end lost 5 bases, the J end lost 4 bases, and 10 bases lay between the germline ends. CDR3 sequence: CATSARGSYGYTF. DNA of the CDR3: TGTGCCACCAGTGCCCGTGGCAGCTATGGCTACACCTTC.

The J gene is TRBJ1-2, the V gene TRBV4-1; the D is unclear. There are 12 residues in the CDR3. V was cut by 1 base and J by 8 bases, with 8 bases left in between. Per the germline V gene, CDR1 is MGHRA and CDR2 is YSYEKL. The CDR3 is CASSQGEKGYTF. The CDR3 bases are TGCGCCAGCAGCCAAGGGGAGAAGGGCTACACCTTC.

The chain uses TRBV30 and TRBJ1-5; TRBD1 matches at 9 bases. The CDR3 is made up of 14 amino acids. J lost 2 bases, V lost 3 bases, and 2 bases had no gene match. Germline V gene sequence: CDR1 GTSNPN, CDR2 SVGIG (reference sequence). CDR3 residues: CAWRGTGRNQPQHF. CDR3 sequence (DNA): TGTGCCTGGAGGGGGACAGGGCGCAATCAGCCCCAGCATTTT.

In regard to this clonotype: A much larger clone differs by one base, so this may be a read error. This rearrangement joins TRBV6-1 to TRBJ2-5, with D perhaps TRBD1 (6 bases). The CDR3 covers 14 residues. CDR1 MNHNS and CDR2 SASEGT come from the germline V gene. V shed 6 bases and J shed 6 bases, with 17 bases lying between them. In DNA form, the CDR3 reads TGTGCCAGCAGGCAACAGGGATACGAAAAGACCCAGTACTTC. Protein product: CASRQQGYEKTQYF.